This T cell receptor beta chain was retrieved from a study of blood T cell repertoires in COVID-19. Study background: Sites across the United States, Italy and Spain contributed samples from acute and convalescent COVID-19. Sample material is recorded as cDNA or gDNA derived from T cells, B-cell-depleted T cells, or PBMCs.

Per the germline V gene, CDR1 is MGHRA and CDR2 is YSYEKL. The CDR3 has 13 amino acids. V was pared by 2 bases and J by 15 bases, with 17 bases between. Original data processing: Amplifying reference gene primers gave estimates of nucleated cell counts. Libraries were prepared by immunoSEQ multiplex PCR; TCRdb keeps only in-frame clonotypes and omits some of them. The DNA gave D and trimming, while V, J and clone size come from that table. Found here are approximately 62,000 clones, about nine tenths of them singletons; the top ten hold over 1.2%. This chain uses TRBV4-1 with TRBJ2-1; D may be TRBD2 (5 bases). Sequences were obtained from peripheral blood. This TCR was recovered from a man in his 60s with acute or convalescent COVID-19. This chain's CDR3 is CASSQLYGMGRFF. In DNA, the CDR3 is TGCGCCAGCAGCCAATTGTACGGGATGGGTCGGTTCTTC.